These 8 T cell receptor beta chains originate from one sample sequenced in a study of human T cells and chemical hapten exposure. For the library, individual cDNA molecules each received unique molecular identifiers. One entry per CDR3 protein results from TCRdb running MiXCR on the reads. The data show under 4,000 distinct CDR3 sequences, with approximately 48% seen just once and about a tenth held by the top ten. Extraction yielded total RNA from whole blood (unfractionated). Sequenced input: whole blood. These receptors were obtained from a human donor who had alopecia or was a healthy volunteer (not recorded which). Some clones in this sample may be carry-over from other donors' samples. This table probably holds off-target reads from a library built for another chain.

The chain is built from TRBV27 and TRBJ2-7, with D tentatively TRBD1 (6 bases). The CDR3 is 13 amino acids. The V gene's germline CDR1 is MNHEY and CDR2 SMNVEV (reference sequence). The V gene lost 7 bases and the J gene lost 4 bases, with 14 bases spanning the gap. CDR3 sequence reads: CASKPTGSYEQYF. DNA of the CDR3: TGTGCCAGCAAACCCACAGGGAGTTACGAGCAGTACTTC.

The chain links TRBV27 to TRBJ2-4; D is uncertain. This CDR3 region has 11 residues. CDR1 is MNHEY and CDR2 is SMNVEV in the germline V gene (reference sequence). V lost 7 bases to trimming and J lost 6 bases, with 7 bases between them. The CDR3 spells CASTRGNIQYF. Here the CDR3 DNA reads TGTGCCAGCACACGAGGAAACATTCAGTACTTC.

The chain has TRBV14 and TRBJ2-7, with 7 positions matching TRBD1. The CDR3 contains 15 residues. The germline V gene has CDR1 SGHDN and CDR2 FVKESK. The V segment lost 1 base and the J segment 2 bases; nucleotides outside the gene matches: 5. The CDR3 coding sequence is TGTGCCAGCAGCCAAGTAGGGACAGCCACCTACGAGCAGTACTTC. This gives the protein CASSQVGTATYEQYF.

This clonotype was detected a few times. V and J are TRBV12-3 or TRBV12-4 and TRBJ1-5; TRBD1 matches 8 bases. The CDR3 covers 14 residues. The V gene end was trimmed by 5 bases and the J gene end by 3 bases; junction bases not matched to a gene: 3. The CDR3 spells CASSRQGINQPQHF. CDR3 coding DNA: TGTGCCAGCAGTCGACAGGGGATCAATCAGCCCCAGCATTTT.

The chain joins TRBV4-1 to TRBJ2-5, with no clear D. Germline V CDR1 and CDR2: MGHRA, YSYEKL. This CDR3 has 15 residues. The germline V and J ends were trimmed by 0 bases and 2 bases, with 10 bases remaining between them. In DNA, the CDR3 is TGCGCCAGCAGCCAAGACCACCTCCGGCAAGAGACCCAGTACTTC. Translating it yields CASSQDHLRQETQYF.

The rearrangement links TRBV5-1 to TRBJ2-7; 13 nucleotides line up with TRBD2. Per germline, CDR1 SGHRS and CDR2 YFSETQ. CDR3 length: 17 amino acids. V dropped 4 bases and J dropped 0; count of bases not matched to a gene: 7. The CDR3 DNA reads TGCGCCAGCAGCCCGGGACTAGCGGGACCCACCTCCTACGAGCAGTACTTC. The encoded protein is CASSPGLAGPTSYEQYF.

This clonotype came up a few times. The rearrangement joins TRBV3-1 to TRBJ2-1, with D uncertain. The CDR3 consists of 14 residues. Germline V gene sequence: CDR1 LGHDT, CDR2 YNNKEL (reference sequence). Trimming pared 0 bases from V and 9 bases from J, leaving 12 bases between. CDR3 amino acids: CASSQEIGQSEQFF. In DNA form, the CDR3 reads TGTGCCAGCAGCCAAGAGATAGGGCAGTCTGAGCAGTTCTTC.

The chain employs TRBV6-1 and TRBJ2-7; 10 bases map to TRBD2. CDR1 MNHNS and CDR2 SASEGT come from the germline V gene. J lost 7 bases, V lost 6 bases, and 6 bases had no gene match. The CDR3 runs 13 residues. CDR3 bases: TGTGCCAGCAGGACGGCTAGCGGGAGTGAGCAGTACTTC. Translation gives CASRTASGSEQYF.